The 29 T cell receptor beta chains reported below all come from one sample, sequenced in a study of blood T cell repertoires in COVID-19. The repertoire was sequenced with immunoSEQ multiplex PCR; TCRdb's copy has only in-frame clones and lacks some. The sample consists of 200,000 to 250,000 clones, 86% of them appearing once. Sequencing was performed on PBMCs or T cells enriched from blood (not recorded which). The receptors shown here come from a woman aged 50 to 60 who had recovered from COVID-19.

This clone has a single count. The sample carries other DNA sequences with the same CDR3. V usage is TRBV18 and J usage is TRBJ1-5; 10 bases align to TRBD1. The ends lost 5 bases at V and 2 bases at J; junction bases unmatched: 3. The CDR3 covers 15 residues. Germline CDR1 is KGHSH and CDR2 is LQKENI. The CDR3 spells CASSAGTGGNQPQHF. CDR3 coding DNA: TGTGCCAGCTCAGCCGGGACAGGGGGCAATCAGCCCCAGCATTTT. The whole variable domain, remainder taken from reference TRBV18 and TRBJ1-5, is NAGVMQNPRHLVRRRGQEARLRCSPMKGHSHVYWYRQLPEEGLKFMVYLQKENIIDESGMPKERFSAEFPKEGPSILRIQQVVRGDSAAYFCASSAGTGGNQPQHFGDGTRLSIL.

This chain joins TRBV6-5 and TRBJ2-3; 8 bases fit TRBD1. Germline loops: CDR1 MNHEY, CDR2 SVGAGI. With V trimmed by 7 bases and J by 3 bases, 9 bases remained unmatched. This CDR3 has 15 amino acids. The CDR3 here is CASTPRTGSTDTQYF. The CDR3 DNA sequence: TGTGCCAGCACCCCTAGGACAGGGTCGACAGATACGCAGTATTTT.

The genes are TRBV28 and TRBJ1-2; D is possibly TRBD1 (5 bases). Germline lookup yields CDR1 MDHEN and CDR2 SYDVKM. The CDR3 extends over 13 amino acids. V was clipped by 2 bases and J by 8 bases, with 12 bases between them. CDR3 sequence (DNA): TGTGCCAGCAGTTTAAGGGACTTGAGGGGCTACACCTTC. Amino acid sequence: CASSLRDLRGYTF.

This rearrangement joins TRBV11-3 to TRBJ1-1, with D maybe TRBD1 (5 bases). CDR1 and CDR2 from the germline V gene are SGHNT and YENEEA. V lost 3 bases, J lost 1 base, and 9 bases lay in between. This CDR3 has 14 amino acids. The CDR3, as DNA: TGTGCCAGCAGCTTTCATCAGGGGAACACTGAAGCTTTCTTT. This sequence encodes CASSFHQGNTEAFF.

The V and J genes are TRBV28 and TRBJ1-1; the match to TRBD1 covers 9 bases. Germline CDR1 reads MDHEN; CDR2 reads SYDVKM. The CDR3 is 14 amino acids. V lost 5 bases, J lost 3 bases, and 4 bases stayed unmatched. CDR3 loop: CASSQQGADTEAFF. The CDR3 DNA is TGTGCCAGCAGTCAACAGGGGGCGGACACTGAAGCTTTCTTT.

CDR3 nucleotide sequence: TGTGCCAGCACCTTCACGAGGGCTGGGGAGCTGTTTTTT. Protein product: CASTFTRAGELFF. The chain carries TRBV6-5 and TRBJ2-2, with D perhaps TRBD2 (5 bases). This CDR3 contains 13 residues. V was shortened by 7 bases and J by 8 bases, with 14 bases between the two germline ends. CDR1 and CDR2 from the germline V gene are MNHEY and SVGAGI.

There are a few counts of this clone. The chain uses TRBV28 and TRBJ2-1, with 13 positions matching TRBD2. Germline-derived CDR1 and CDR2 are MDHEN and SYDVKM. The CDR3 extends over 23 amino acids. The V gene end was trimmed by 2 bases and the J gene end by 7 bases; junction bases not matched to a gene: 26. CDR3 region: CASSLGAGGGTSGRAGGRNEQFF. The CDR3 bases are TGTGCCAGCAGTTTAGGGGCAGGGGGTGGAACTAGCGGGAGGGCAGGAGGGAGGAATGAGCAGTTCTTC.

The rearrangement uses TRBV7-9 and TRBJ1-6, with D hard to call. The CDR3 loop spans 16 amino acids. The V gene's germline CDR1 is SEHNR and CDR2 FQNEAQ (reference sequence). V was trimmed by 3 bases and J by 1 base, leaving 10 bases between them. CDR3 loop: CASSFKRESYNSPLHF. The CDR3 nucleotides are TGTGCCAGCAGCTTTAAGAGAGAATCCTATAATTCACCCCTCCACTTT.

The chain links TRBV21-1 to TRBJ2-7; TRBD1, the D gene given by the table, was not confirmed from the DNA. TRBV21-1 is listed as a pseudogene. The CDR3 consists of 13 residues. DNA for the CDR3: TGTGCCAGCAGAAACAGGGGATCCTACGAGCAGTACTTC. This encodes CASRNRGSYEQYF.

This clone showed up just once. The genes are TRBV7-9 and TRBJ2-5, with D possibly being TRBD1 (5 bases). Germline CDR1 and CDR2: SEHNR and FQNEAQ (reference sequence). CDR3 length equals 14 residues. Trimming stripped 1 base from V and 1 base from J, with 7 bases between. CDR3 residues: CASSLGTGQETQYF. The DNA of the CDR3 is TGTGCCAGCAGCTTAGGAACAGGCCAAGAGACCCAGTACTTC. The whole variable domain, remainder taken from reference TRBV7-9 and TRBJ2-5, is DTGVSQNPRHKITKRGQNVTFRCDPISEHNRLYWYRQTLGQGPEFLTYFQNEAQLEKSRLLSDRFSAERPKGSFSTLEIQRTEQGDSAMYLCASSLGTGQETQYFGPGTRLLVL.

The CDR3 nucleotides are TGTGCCAGCAGCTCCCGACAGACCTACGAGCAGTACTTC. It is translated as CASSSRQTYEQYF. This chain uses TRBV7-8 with TRBJ2-7; TRBD1 is a possible D gene (5 bases). Deletions cut 4 bases from V and 2 bases from J, with 9 bases between. This CDR3 is 13 amino acids long. Germline loops: CDR1 SGHVS, CDR2 FQNEAQ.

This clone was detected only once. CDR3 bases: TGTGCCAGCAGCCGAATGGGGGCGGGCGAGCAGTACTTC. Translation gives CASSRMGAGEQYF. This chain joins TRBV7-3 and TRBJ2-7; possibly TRBD1 for D (6 bases). The CDR3 runs to 13 residues. Germline CDR1 and CDR2: SGHTA and FQGTGA. The V and J ends lost 5 bases and 6 bases respectively, with 14 bases between them. The full variable domain, rest sourced from reference TRBV7-3 and TRBJ2-7, is GAGVSQTPSNKVTEKGKYVELRCDPISGHTALYWYRQSLGQGPEFLIYFQGTGAADDSGLPNDRFFAVRPEGSVSTLKIQRTERGDSAVYLCASSRMGAGEQYFGPGTRLTVT.

The chain joins TRBV6-5 to TRBJ1-2, with a tentative D call TRBD1 (5 bases). The V end was cut by 0 bases, the J end by 4 bases, with 15 bases between. CDR3 length: 16 amino acids. Germline values: CDR1 MNHEY, CDR2 SVGAGI. CDR3 sequence reads: CASSYSVDPGGYGYTF. The CDR3 DNA reads as TGTGCCAGCAGTTACTCCGTAGACCCGGGGGGCTATGGCTACACCTTC.

The chain combines TRBV27 with TRBJ1-4; perhaps TRBD1 as D (6 bases). CDR1 is MNHEY, CDR2 SMNVEV, per germline (reference sequence). The V gene lost 4 bases and the J gene lost 5 bases, with 17 bases spanning the gap. The CDR3 extends over 16 amino acids. The CDR3 DNA reads TGTGCCAGCAGTTCTTCAAACCTAAGGGGGAATGAAAAACTGTTTTTT. As protein: CASSSSNLRGNEKLFF.

The chain joins TRBV6-5 to TRBJ1-3; 7 bases are a match to TRBD1. V trimming: 8 bases; J trimming: 1 base; junction bases outside the gene matches: 8. CDR3 length equals 15 residues. The germline CDR1 and CDR2 sequences are MNHEY and SVGAGI. This CDR3 is CASHQTGWSGNTIYF. CDR3 sequence (DNA): TGTGCCAGCCACCAGACAGGGTGGTCTGGAAACACCATATATTTT.

The chain has TRBV29-1 and TRBJ1-1; D gene unclear. The ends were cut back, 7 bases at V and 1 base at J, with 13 bases in the middle. The CDR3 is made up of 13 amino acids. Germline V lookup: CDR1 SQVTM, CDR2 ANQGSEA. CDR3 sequence (DNA): TGCAGCGCCTCGGAGGGAAGGAACACTGAAGCTTTCTTT. It translates to CSASEGRNTEAFF. The full variable domain, completed using reference TRBV29-1 and TRBJ1-1, is SAVISQKPSRDICQRGTSLTIQCQVDSQVTMMFWYRQQPGQSLTLIATANQGSEATYESGFVIDKFPISRPNLTFSTLTVSNMSPEDSSIYLCSASEGRNTEAFFGQGTRLTVV.

CDR3: CASSFGGQPPPLSPLHF. The CDR3 bases are TGTGCCAGCAGCTTCGGGGGACAGCCGCCCCCCTTATCACCCCTCCACTTT. This chain links TRBV5-4 with TRBJ1-6, with TRBD1 matching 7 bases. The CDR3 sequence is 17 residues long. The germline CDR1 and CDR2 sequences are SGHNT and YYREEE (reference sequence). J was trimmed by 10 bases and V by 2 bases; bases with no gene match: 15.

This chain joins TRBV19 and TRBJ1-1; maybe TRBD1 (6 bases). Germline V gives CDR1 LNHDA, CDR2 SQIVND (reference sequence). Trimming left V 4 bases short and J 1 base short, with 13 bases between. The CDR3 has 15 amino acids. The CDR3 DNA is TGTGCCAGTAGTAGGCCAGGGGCCCCGAACACTGAAGCTTTCTTT. Its protein product is CASSRPGAPNTEAFF.

This sequence joins TRBV29-1 and TRBJ2-5; tentative D call: TRBD1 (5 bases). Trimming shortened V by 7 bases and J by 9 bases, and 21 bases separated the two germline ends. Germline V CDR1 and CDR2: SQVTM, ANQGSEA. There are 13 residues in the CDR3. The CDR3 reads CSALDPQPRAQYF. The CDR3 bases are TGCAGCGCCCTGGACCCTCAACCCAGGGCCCAGTACTTC.

This chain connects TRBV9 to TRBJ2-5, with TRBD2 identical over 12 bases. J lost 1 base, V lost 6 bases, and 7 bases had no gene match. The CDR3 loop spans 16 amino acids. The germline V gene has CDR1 SGDLS and CDR2 YYNGEE. The DNA for the CDR3 is TGTGCCAGCACGAGGACTAGCGGGAACCTCCAAGAGACCCAGTACTTC. Translated: CASTRTSGNLQETQYF.

The chain carries TRBV7-2 and TRBJ2-7; 11 bases match TRBD1. CDR3 size: 15 residues. Trimming took 8 bases from V and 5 from J; bases not matched to a gene: 11. CDR1 and CDR2 (germline): SGHTA, FQGNSA. CDR3 DNA sequence: TGTGCCAGCTCTACACGGGGACAGGGGGTCAACGAGCAGTACTTC. This encodes CASSTRGQGVNEQYF.

V usage is TRBV5-5 and J usage is TRBJ1-5; D unresolved. V gave up 4 bases and J gave up 3 bases, with 14 bases separating them. The CDR3 has 15 amino acids. Germline CDR1 SGHKS, CDR2 YYEKEE (reference sequence). In DNA, the CDR3 is TGTGCCAGCAGCCCAACCGGGTCTCTCAATCAGCCCCAGCATTTT. Encoded protein: CASSPTGSLNQPQHF.

The rearrangement uses TRBV28 and TRBJ1-6, with D hard to call. The length of the CDR3 is 13 residues. Per germline, CDR1 MDHEN and CDR2 SYDVKM. Deletions cut 10 bases from V and 0 bases from J, with 7 bases between. CDR3 in amino acids: CATLSSYNSPLHF. DNA for the CDR3: TGTGCCACTCTAAGCTCCTATAATTCACCCCTCCACTTT.

The rearrangement uses TRBV14 and TRBJ1-6; no reliable D call. The germline gives CDR1 SGHDN, CDR2 FVKESK. V was trimmed by 0 bases and J by 6 bases, leaving 9 bases between them. This CDR3 is built from 15 residues. The CDR3 sequence is CASSQDGRSNSPLHF. In DNA, the CDR3 is TGTGCCAGCAGCCAAGATGGTAGGAGTAATTCACCCCTCCACTTT.

The rearrangement joins TRBV27 to TRBJ2-7, with TRBD2 identical over 7 bases. CDR3 length: 15 amino acids. J lost 3 bases, V lost 3 bases, and 8 bases had no gene match. Germline V CDR1 and CDR2: MNHEY, SMNVEV (reference sequence). The CDR3 reads CASSLSGIGGYEQYF. For the CDR3, the DNA is TGTGCCAGCAGTTTGAGCGGGATTGGGGGCTACGAGCAGTACTTC.

The chain uses TRBV19 and TRBJ1-6; D perhaps matches TRBD1 (5 bases). V lost 2 bases and J 4 bases, leaving 12 bases between the germline ends. Germline V lookup: CDR1 LNHDA, CDR2 SQIVND (reference sequence). This CDR3 contains 16 residues. The CDR3 coding sequence is TGTGCCAGTAGTATATCAAACGCAGGGTATAATTCACCCCTCCACTTT. It codes for CASSISNAGYNSPLHF.

J is TRBJ2-3 and V is TRBV29-1, with TRBD2 matching 14 bases. The V segment lost 7 bases and the J segment 2 bases; nucleotides outside the gene matches: 20. Germline CDR1 is SQVTM and CDR2 is ANQGSEA. The CDR3 extends over 20 amino acids. CDR3 bases: TGCAGCGCCCTACACCAACCGGGACTAGCGGGGGCCATACTCACAGATACGCAGTATTTT. It encodes CSALHQPGLAGAILTDTQYF.

The chain joins TRBV5-1 to TRBJ2-1; 7 positions match TRBD2. With V trimmed by 1 base and J by 8 bases, 6 bases remained unmatched. From germline, CDR1 is SGHRS and CDR2 YFSETQ. The CDR3 has 14 residues. The CDR3 reads CASSLSGGAYEQFF. CDR3 sequence (DNA): TGCGCCAGCAGCTTGTCGGGGGGAGCTTATGAGCAGTTCTTC.

The rearrangement joins TRBV7-9 to TRBJ2-3; 8 bases map to TRBD2. CDR3 length equals 15 residues. The trim removed 5 bases at V and 2 bases at J, leaving 6 bases unmatched. Germline CDR1 SEHNR, CDR2 FQNEAQ (reference sequence). The CDR3 reads CASSRGGRDTDTQYF. The CDR3 DNA follows: TGTGCCAGCAGCCGGGGGGGACGCGACACAGATACGCAGTATTTT.